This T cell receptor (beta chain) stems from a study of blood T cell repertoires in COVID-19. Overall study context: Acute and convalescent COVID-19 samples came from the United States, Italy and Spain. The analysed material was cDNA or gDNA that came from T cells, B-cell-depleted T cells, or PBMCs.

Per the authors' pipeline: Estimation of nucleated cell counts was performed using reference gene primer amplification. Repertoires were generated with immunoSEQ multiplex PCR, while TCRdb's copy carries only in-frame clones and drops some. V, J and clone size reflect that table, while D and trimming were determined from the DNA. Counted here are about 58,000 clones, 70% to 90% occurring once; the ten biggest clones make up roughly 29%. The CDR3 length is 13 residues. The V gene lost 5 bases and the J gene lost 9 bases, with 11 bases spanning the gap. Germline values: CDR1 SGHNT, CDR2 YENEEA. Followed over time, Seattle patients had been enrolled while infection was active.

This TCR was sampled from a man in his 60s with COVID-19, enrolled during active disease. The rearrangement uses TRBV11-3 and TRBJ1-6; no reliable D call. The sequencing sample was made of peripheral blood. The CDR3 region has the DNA TGTGCCAGCAGCGAGTGGGCGGGTTCACCCCTCCACTTT. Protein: CASSEWAGSPLHF.